Listed below are T cell receptor beta chains from one sample, sequenced in a study of post-analysis software for immune sequencing data. TCRdb itself ran the PCR reads through MiXCR, one entry per CDR3 protein. The sample includes 800,000 to 950,000 distinct CDR3 sequences, under 70% of them seen just once. Sequencing input: blood. All receptors derive from a girl aged 10 to 17 with multiple sclerosis. CDR3s include the opening cysteine and the closing phenylalanine or tryptophan. D genes are given only for firm matches. Only part of the rows carry a size: once, few, many, or a class if the clone is expanded.

d_call | j_call | clone_size | v_call | cdr3_nt | cdr3_aa
. | TRBJ1-2 | few | TRBV29-1 | TGCAGCGTTGACGTAGAACAGGCTTCTAACTATGGCTACACCTTC | CSVDVEQASNYGYTF
TRBD1 | TRBJ2-1 | . | TRBV14 | TGTGCCAGCAGCCCCAGTAGGGGACAGGGGGCAAATGAGCAGTTCTTC | CASSPSRGQGANEQFF
. | TRBJ2-1 | few | TRBV2 | TGTGCCAGCAGTGAAAGAGGGTTCACCTACAATGAGCAGTTCTTC | CASSERGFTYNEQFF
TRBD1 | TRBJ2-7 | many | TRBV20-1 | TGCAGTGCTAGGGACAGGGGAGCCTACGAGCAGTACTTC | CSARDRGAYEQYF
TRBD1 | TRBJ2-5 | . | TRBV14 | TGTGCCAGCAGCCGAGGCCTGACAGGGTGGGAAGAGACCCAGTACTTC | CASSRGLTGWEETQYF
. | TRBJ2-3 | . | TRBV5-1 | TGCGCCAGCAGCTTGGTGGACGGAGATACGCAGTATTTT | CASSLVDGDTQYF
TRBD1 | TRBJ2-7 | . | TRBV6-5 | TGTGCCACATCCAGGGACAGTGCCTACGAGCAGTACTTC | CATSRDSAYEQYF
. | TRBJ2-5 | . | TRBV9 | TGTGCCAGCAGCGTAGCGCCCCTAGAGCGGATACAAGAGACCCAGTACTTC | CASSVAPLERIQETQYF
TRBD1 | TRBJ1-5 | . | TRBV7-3 | TGTGCCAGCAGCTTGGGAGGGGGCGCGGGTCAGCCCCAGCATTTT | CASSLGGGAGQPQHF
. | TRBJ2-1 | . | TRBV7-9 | TGTGCCAGCAGCACGGGGGGCGGGGTAGGTCCCGTCAATGAGCAGTTCTTC | CASSTGGGVGPVNEQFF
TRBD2 | TRBJ2-1 | . | TRBV6-6 | TGTGCCAGCAGGGAAATGATAGCGGGGGCCTACAATGAGCAGTTCTTC | CASREMIAGAYNEQFF
TRBD2 | TRBJ2-3 | few | TRBV10-1 | TGCGCCAGCAGTGAGTCACGGGGGGTAGATACGCAGTATTTT | CASSESRGVDTQYF
TRBD2 | TRBJ2-5 | . | TRBV20-1 | TGCAGTGCTACTCCCGTGTTAGCGGGAGCACATGAGCAGTACTTC | CSATPVLAGAHEQYF
. | TRBJ2-7 | . | TRBV20-1 | TGCAGTGCTAGACGCCCGGGGGAGCAGTACTTC | CSARRPGEQYF
TRBD1 | TRBJ2-1 | once | TRBV20-1 | TGCAGTGCTAGAGAGACTTGGACAGGGAGTGAGCAGTTCTTC | CSARETWTGSEQFF
. | TRBJ1-1 | . | TRBV6-5 | TGTGCCAGCACCCGGAGAGCGGGACGGACGAACACTGAAGCTTTCTTT | CASTRRAGRTNTEAFF
TRBD1 | TRBJ2-6 | few | TRBV6-5 | TGTGCCAGCAGTTTACAACACCGGGACAGGGGGGGCTCTGGGGCCAACGTCCTGACTTTC | CASSLQHRDRGGSGANVLTF
TRBD2 | TRBJ2-1 | few | TRBV27 | TGTGCCAGCACAAAACTAGCGGGCACCTACAATGAGCAGTTCTTC | CASTKLAGTYNEQFF
. | TRBJ2-1 | . | TRBV20-1 | TGCAGTGCTAGAGAGGAGCGGCGCTCCTACAATGAGCAGTTCTTC | CSAREERRSYNEQFF
. | TRBJ2-5 | . | TRBV25-1 | TGTGCCAGCAGCCCCCTCGCACTCTCGTCGGGCCAAGAGACCCAGTACTTC | CASSPLALSSGQETQYF
. | TRBJ2-3 | . | TRBV20-1 | TGCAGTGCTAGTAGTGTGGCCACAGATACGCAGTATTTT | CSASSVATDTQYF
. | TRBJ2-7 | . | TRBV10-1 | TGCGCCAGCAGTGAGAGAGAGTGGCCGTCCTACGAGCAGTACTTC | CASSEREWPSYEQYF
TRBD2 | TRBJ2-3 | . | TRBV7-6 | TGTGCCAGCAGCTTAGTTGTCTGGCCGGGACTAGCGGGAGACATTTCGCCAGATACGCAGTATTTT | CASSLVVWPGLAGDISPDTQYF
TRBD1 | TRBJ1-1 | . | TRBV27 | TGTGCCAGCAGTGTAGGGACAGAGGGGAACGCTTTCTTT | CASSVGTEGNAFF
. | TRBJ1-1 | . | TRBV5-1 | TGCGCCAGCAGCCGGGACCCAAGCTCACTGAACACTGAAGCTTTCTTT | CASSRDPSSLNTEAFF
TRBD2 | TRBJ2-1 | . | TRBV20-1 | TGCAGTGCTAGAGGACTAGCGGGACTTCTCAATGAGCAGTTCTTC | CSARGLAGLLNEQFF
. | TRBJ2-6 | . | TRBV2 | TGTGCCAGCAGTCAGGTTTCCTCTGGGGCCAACGTCCTGACTTTC | CASSQVSSGANVLTF
. | TRBJ2-7 | . | TRBV5-1 | TGCGCCAGCAGCAGGCCGGGACATACCTACGAGCAGTACTTC | CASSRPGHTYEQYF
TRBD2 | TRBJ2-1 | . | TRBV5-1 | TGCGCCAGCAGCTACCCCCATCTAGCGGGGGGAAACAATGAGCAGTTCTTC | CASSYPHLAGGNNEQFF
. | TRBJ2-1 | few | TRBV20-1 | TGCAGTGCTATAATGGGTAGCGTTATTTACAATGAGCAGTTCTTC | CSAIMGSVIYNEQFF